The clone carrying this T cell receptor (beta chain) was picked up many times. The antigen remains undetermined. The data were taken from a study of human T cells and chemical hapten exposure. Findings and caveats of the study: There was alopecia in the donors, so their immune response may differ from that of healthy people.

MiXCR, run by TCRdb on the RACE reads, gives a single entry per CDR3 protein. The data show around 71,000 distinct CDR3 sequences, about 9.1% seen once. The germline V gene encodes CDR1 KGHDR and CDR2 SFDVKD. The CDR3 has 14 amino acids. The J segment lost 8 bases and the V segment lost 3 bases, leaving 4 bases of the junction unmatched. Stated time point: patch test 1, 2 weeks after DPC sensitization. Treatment specified: therapeutic diphenylcyclopropenone sensitization with weekly scalp DPC. Sequenced here: whole blood, sampled in connection with sensitization to the hapten diphenylcyclopropenone (DPC). The sequence was obtained from a middle-aged woman with alopecia areata. Some clones in this sample may be carry-over from other donors' samples. V gene TRBV24-1 combines with J gene TRBJ2-4, with TRBD1 matching 9 bases. CDR3 nucleotide sequence: TGTGCCACCAGTGATAGGGACAGGGCTGACATTCAGTACTTC. It codes for CATSDRDRADIQYF.